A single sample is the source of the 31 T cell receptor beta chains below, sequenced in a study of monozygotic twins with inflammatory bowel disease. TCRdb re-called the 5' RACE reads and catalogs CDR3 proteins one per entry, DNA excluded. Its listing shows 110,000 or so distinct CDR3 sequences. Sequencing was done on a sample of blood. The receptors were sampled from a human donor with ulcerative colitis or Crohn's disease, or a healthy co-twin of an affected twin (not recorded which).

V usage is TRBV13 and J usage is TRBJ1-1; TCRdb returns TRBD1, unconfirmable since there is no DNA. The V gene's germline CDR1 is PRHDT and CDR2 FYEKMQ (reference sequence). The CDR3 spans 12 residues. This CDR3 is CASSLQGGEAFF.

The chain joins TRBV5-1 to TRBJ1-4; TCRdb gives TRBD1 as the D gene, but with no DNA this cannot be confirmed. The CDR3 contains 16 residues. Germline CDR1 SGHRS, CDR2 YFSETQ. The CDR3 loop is CASRLLLQGGNEKLFF. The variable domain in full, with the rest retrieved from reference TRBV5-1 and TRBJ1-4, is KAGVTQTPRYLIKTRGQQVTLSCSPISGHRSVSWYQQTPGQGLQFLFEYFSETQRNKGNFPGRFSGRQFSNSRSEMNVSTLELGDSALYLCASRLLLQGGNEKLFFGSGTQLSVL.

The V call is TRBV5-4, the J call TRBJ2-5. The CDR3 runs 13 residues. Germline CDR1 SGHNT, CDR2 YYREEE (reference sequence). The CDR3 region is CASSVGEYETQYF. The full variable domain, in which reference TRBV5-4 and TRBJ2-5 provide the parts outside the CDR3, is ETGVTQSPTHLIKTRGQQVTLRCSSQSGHNTVSWYQQALGQGPQFIFQYYREEENGRGNFPPRFSGLQFPNYSSELNVNALELDDSALYLCASSVGEYETQYFGPGTRLLVL.

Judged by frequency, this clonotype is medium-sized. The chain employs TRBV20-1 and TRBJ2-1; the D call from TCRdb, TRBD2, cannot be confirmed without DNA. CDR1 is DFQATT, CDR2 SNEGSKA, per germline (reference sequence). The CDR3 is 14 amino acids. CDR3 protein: CSAFSGRGNNEQFF.

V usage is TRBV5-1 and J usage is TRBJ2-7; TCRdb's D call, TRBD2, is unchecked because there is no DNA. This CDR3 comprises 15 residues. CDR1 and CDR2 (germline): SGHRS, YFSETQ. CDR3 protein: CASSLEGTRWYEQYF.

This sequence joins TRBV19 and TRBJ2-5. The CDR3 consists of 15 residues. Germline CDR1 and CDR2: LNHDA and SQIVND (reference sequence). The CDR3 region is CASSSRWGRQETQYF.

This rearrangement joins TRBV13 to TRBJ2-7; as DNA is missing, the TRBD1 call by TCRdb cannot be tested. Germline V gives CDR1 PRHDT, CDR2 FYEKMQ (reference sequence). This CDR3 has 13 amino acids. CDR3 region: CASSGGRSYEQYF.

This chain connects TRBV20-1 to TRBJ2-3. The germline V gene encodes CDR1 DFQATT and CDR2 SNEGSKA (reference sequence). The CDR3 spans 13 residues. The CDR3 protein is CSARGGSSDTQYF.

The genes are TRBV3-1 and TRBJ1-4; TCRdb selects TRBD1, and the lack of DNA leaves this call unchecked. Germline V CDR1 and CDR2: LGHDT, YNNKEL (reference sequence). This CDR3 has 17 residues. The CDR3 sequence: CASSPNSQGATNEKLFF.

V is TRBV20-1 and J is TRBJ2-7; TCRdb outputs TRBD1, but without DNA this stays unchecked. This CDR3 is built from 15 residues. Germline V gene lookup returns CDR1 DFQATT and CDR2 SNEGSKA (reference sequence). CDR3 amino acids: CSARDLAGADYEQYF.

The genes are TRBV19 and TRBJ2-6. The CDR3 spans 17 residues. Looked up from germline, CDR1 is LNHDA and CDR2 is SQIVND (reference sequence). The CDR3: CASSTHPKDSGANVLTF.

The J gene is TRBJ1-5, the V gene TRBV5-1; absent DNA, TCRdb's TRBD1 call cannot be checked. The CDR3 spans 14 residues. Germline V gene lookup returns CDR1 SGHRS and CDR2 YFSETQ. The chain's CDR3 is CASSLGEGGQPQHF.

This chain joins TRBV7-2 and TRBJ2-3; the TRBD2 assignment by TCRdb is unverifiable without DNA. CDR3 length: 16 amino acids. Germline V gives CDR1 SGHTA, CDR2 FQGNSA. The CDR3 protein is CASSFQSGRGTDTQYF.

This CDR3 is CASSLSRQSGELFF. The chain uses TRBV5-1 and TRBJ2-2; TCRdb's D call of TRBD1 is untestable without DNA. The CDR3 length is 14 residues. Germline CDR1 SGHRS, CDR2 YFSETQ.

The CDR3 reads CSVEPSPDTQYF. This sequence joins TRBV29-1 and TRBJ2-3. The CDR3 consists of 12 residues. Germline V gene lookup returns CDR1 SQVTM and CDR2 ANQGSEA.

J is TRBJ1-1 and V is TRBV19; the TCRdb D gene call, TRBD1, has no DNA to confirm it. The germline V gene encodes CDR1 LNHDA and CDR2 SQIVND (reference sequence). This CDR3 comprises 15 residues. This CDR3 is CASSIRTGGNTEAFF. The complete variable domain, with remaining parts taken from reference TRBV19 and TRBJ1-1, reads DGGITQSPKYLFRKEGQNVTLSCEQNLNHDAMYWYRQDPGQGLRLIYYSQIVNDFQKGDIAEGYSVSREKKESFPLTVTSAQKNPTAFYLCASSIRTGGNTEAFFGQGTRLTVV.

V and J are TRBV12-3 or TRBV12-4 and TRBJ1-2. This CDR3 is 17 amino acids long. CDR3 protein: CASRPTGGAGENYGYTF.

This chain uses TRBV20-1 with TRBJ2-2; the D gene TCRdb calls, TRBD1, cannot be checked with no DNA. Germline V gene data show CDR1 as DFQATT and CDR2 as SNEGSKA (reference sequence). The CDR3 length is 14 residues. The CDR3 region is CSARVPGNTGELFF.

CDR3 region: CASSQTPNSGNPYEQYF. The chain is built from TRBV4-3 and TRBJ2-7; lacking DNA, the TRBD1 call made by TCRdb goes unchecked. Germline CDR1 is LGHNA and CDR2 is YSLEER. The CDR3 runs 17 residues.

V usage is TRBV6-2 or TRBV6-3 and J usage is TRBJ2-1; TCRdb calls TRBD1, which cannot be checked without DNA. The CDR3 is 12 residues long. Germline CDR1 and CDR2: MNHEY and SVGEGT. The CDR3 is CASSPPYNEQFF.

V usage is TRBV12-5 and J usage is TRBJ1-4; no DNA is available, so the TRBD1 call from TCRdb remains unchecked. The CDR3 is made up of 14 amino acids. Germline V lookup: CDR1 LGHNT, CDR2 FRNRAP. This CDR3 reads CASGRDTRTEKLFF.

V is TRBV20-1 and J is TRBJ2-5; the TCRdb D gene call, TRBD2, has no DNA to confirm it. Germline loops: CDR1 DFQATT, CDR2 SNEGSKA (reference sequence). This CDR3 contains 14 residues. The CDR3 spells CSAGIAGGSETQYF.

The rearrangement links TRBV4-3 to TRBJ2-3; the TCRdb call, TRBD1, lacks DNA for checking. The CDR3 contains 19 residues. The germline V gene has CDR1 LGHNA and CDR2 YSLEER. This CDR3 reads CASSQAKSEFDSLYDTQYF.

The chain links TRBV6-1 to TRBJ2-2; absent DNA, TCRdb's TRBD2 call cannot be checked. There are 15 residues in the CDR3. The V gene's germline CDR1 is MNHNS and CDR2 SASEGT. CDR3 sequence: CASSSQRRGPGELFF.

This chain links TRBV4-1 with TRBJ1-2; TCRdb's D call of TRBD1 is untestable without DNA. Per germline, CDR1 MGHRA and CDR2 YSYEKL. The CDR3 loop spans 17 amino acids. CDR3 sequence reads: CASSQEFFVTVDYGYTF.

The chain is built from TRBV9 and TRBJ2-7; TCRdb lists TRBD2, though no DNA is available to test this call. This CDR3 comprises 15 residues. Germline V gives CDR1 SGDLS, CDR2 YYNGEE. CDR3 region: CASSVGETTAYEQYF.

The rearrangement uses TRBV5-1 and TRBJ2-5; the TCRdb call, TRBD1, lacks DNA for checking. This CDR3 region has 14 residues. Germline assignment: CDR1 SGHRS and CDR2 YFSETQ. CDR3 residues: CASSSGQIQETQYF.

The CDR3 sequence is CASKTSGDVGGTDTQYF. The chain employs TRBV4-1 and TRBJ2-3; TCRdb calls TRBD2, which cannot be checked without DNA. Germline values: CDR1 MGHRA, CDR2 YSYEKL. This CDR3 has 17 residues.

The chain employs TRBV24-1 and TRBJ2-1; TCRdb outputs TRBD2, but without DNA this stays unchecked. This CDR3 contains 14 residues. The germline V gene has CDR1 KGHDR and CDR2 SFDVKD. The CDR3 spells CATTSGGSYNEQFF.

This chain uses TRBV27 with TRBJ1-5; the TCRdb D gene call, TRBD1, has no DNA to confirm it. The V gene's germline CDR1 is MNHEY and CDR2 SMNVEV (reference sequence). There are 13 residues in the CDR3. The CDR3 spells CASSSGGNQPQHF.

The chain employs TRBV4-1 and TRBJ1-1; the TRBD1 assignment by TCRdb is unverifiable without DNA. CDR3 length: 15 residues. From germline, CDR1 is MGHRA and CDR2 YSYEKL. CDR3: CASSQDGHQNTEAFF.